The TCR beta chain described here comes from a study of HIV-infected patients and healthy controls. Whole-study context: The CD4:CD8 ratio increased slightly in early therapy, but CD8 counts showed no consistent change.

Reverse transcription used 450 to 550 ng RNA and constant-region primers for alpha and beta. Separate chain-specific third strand synthesis with multiplexing indices produced the alpha and beta libraries. TCRdb re-derived calls from the 5' RACE reads in MiXCR, one entry per CDR3 protein. Here the sample spans under 7,000 distinct CDR3 sequences, more than 7.5% being singletons. Antiretroviral therapy had run roughly three months, about 14 weeks, before follow-up blood collection. All unsorted peripheral T cells were captured because whole blood was used without fractionation. This clonotype is labeled as medium-sized. The germline V and J ends were trimmed by 7 bases and 4 bases, with 10 bases remaining between them. The CDR3 has 11 amino acids. The germline gives CDR1 SQVTM, CDR2 ANQGSEA.

The chain links TRBV29-1 to TRBJ1-2; possible D gene TRBD1, 6 bases. Sequences were derived from blood, sampled during antiretroviral therapy. This sequence originates from an adult with HIV infection. The CDR3 DNA sequence: TGCAGCGCTCAGGGGACCTATGGCTACACCTTC. This translates into CSAQGTYGYTF.